This T cell receptor beta chain came from a study of blood T cell repertoires in COVID-19. Whole-study context: Collection of acute and convalescent COVID-19 samples took place in the United States, Italy and Spain. PBMCs, B-cell-depleted T cells, or T cells provided the cDNA or gDNA that made up the material.

Original analysis: Amplification of reference gene primers was used by the study to estimate nucleated cell counts. Clones were read by immunoSEQ multiplex PCR, and TCRdb kept only the in-frame ones, dropping some. That table furnishes V, J and clone size, whereas the DNA furnished D and trimming. The data contain around 130,000 clones, about three quarters of them seen just once; the ten biggest clones take up approximately 17%. V was pared by 9 bases and J by 5 bases, with 7 bases of the junction left unmatched. Germline values: CDR1 SGHRS, CDR2 YFSETQ. The CDR3 runs to 13 residues. The sequence was collected from a man aged 45-65 years with acute or convalescent COVID-19. The sample consisted of peripheral blood. This sequence joins TRBV5-1 and TRBJ2-3; 9 nucleotides agree with TRBD2. The DNA of the CDR3 is TGCGCCACCCAGATTAGCGGGGGAGATACGCAGTATTTT. Translated: CATQISGGDTQYF.